The source of this T cell receptor (beta chain) is a study of beta chain features in type 1 diabetes. Study outcomes and limitations: When Type 1 diabetes patients were examined, their TCRB CDR3s proved moderately but significantly shorter in all four CD4+ subsets. Fewer junction insertions and more nucleotide deletions appeared in type 1 diabetes patients. A greater similarity of naive, central memory and Treg TCRB repertoires was seen among patients than among healthy donors. A cDNA-based sequencing approach could over-represent cells with high TCR expression.

V trimming: 3 bases; J trimming: 2 bases; junction bases outside the gene matches: 8. This CDR3 contains 17 residues. Germline CDR1 is KGHSH and CDR2 is LQKENI. On this clone: Its antigen is unknown.

The authors sorted CD4+ naive, central memory, regulatory and stem cell-like memory cells via CD45RO/CCR7/CD25/CD127/CD95/CD27. The sequenced template was cDNA made from the entire isolated RNA. Some clones are missing from TCRdb's copy, which holds only in-frame ones; the method was immunoSEQ multiplex PCR. The data show about 45,000 clones, roughly 70% seen once. Sequencing input: Tregs from blood. The TCR originated in a woman under 30 with type 1 diabetes. V and J are TRBV18 and TRBJ2-3, with TRBD1 matching over 10 bases. The CDR3 sequence: CASSPYLTGGATDTQYF. CDR3 coding DNA: TGTGCCAGCTCACCTTATTTGACAGGGGGCGCCACAGATACGCAGTATTTT.